What follows describes a single T cell receptor (beta chain). Its antigen is not known. Some clones are missing from TCRdb's copy, which holds only in-frame ones; the method was immunoSEQ multiplex PCR. The sample contains roughly 86,000 clones, around 80% of which appear only once. The germline V gene has CDR1 SGHRS and CDR2 YFSETQ. V lost 3 bases and J 0 bases, leaving 14 bases between the germline ends. CDR3 length: 16 amino acids. This sample was taken from a study of ipilimumab plus nivolumab after autologous stem cell transplantation. Study context: Median doses per patient: about 5 ipilimumab, under ten nivolumab. Study-level findings and limits: Authors suggest TCR repertoire, Treg phenotype and gut microbiota support further study.

Material: PBMCs, obtained in a trial of ipilimumab plus nivolumab as post-transplant consolidation. This TCR was sampled from a male donor with diffuse large B-cell lymphoma. The chain couples TRBV5-1 to TRBJ2-3, with D possibly being TRBD1 (8 bases). The CDR3 region has the DNA TGCGCCAGCAGCTCCACAGGGGGGGTTAGCACAGATACGCAGTATTTT. Protein: CASSSTGGVSTDTQYF.